Below, 3 T cell receptor beta chains from the same sample are listed, as sequenced in a study of T-cell memory formation after mild COVID-19. MiXCR was run by TCRdb on the 5' RACE reads, yielding one entry per CDR3 protein. Of some 210,000 distinct CDR3 sequences listed, about 10% were seen once; the top ten hold around 3.3%. The sample consisted of PBMCs or a T cell subset sorted from them (not recorded which). The source of these receptors is a man between 18 and 29 years old who had mild COVID-19 (a few samples of this study predate the infection). Cell type and time point are not known.

This clonotype has just a few counts. V and J are TRBV28 and TRBJ1-6; 7 bases match TRBD1. There are 15 residues in the CDR3. Germline trimming cut 3 bases from V and 2 bases from J; bases unmatched to any gene: 1. Per germline, CDR1 MDHEN and CDR2 SYDVKM. As DNA, the CDR3 is TGTGCCAGCAGTTTCCAGGGGGCCTATAATTCACCCCTCCACTTT. Translation gives CASSFQGAYNSPLHF.

This chain links TRBV7-8 with TRBJ1-1; TRBD1 matches 7 bases. J was trimmed by 4 bases and V by 4 bases; bases with no gene match: 9. There are 15 residues in the CDR3. Germline CDR1 and CDR2: SGHVS and FQNEAQ. The CDR3 region is CASSSSRAGGTEAFF. CDR3 DNA: TGTGCCAGCAGCTCAAGTCGGGCAGGGGGCACTGAAGCTTTCTTT.

The rearrangement joins TRBV12-3 or TRBV12-4 to TRBJ2-5, with D unresolved. The CDR3 length is 12 residues. V lost 6 bases to trimming and J lost 8 bases, with 13 bases between them. The CDR3 region has the DNA TGTGCCAGCAGACTACCCCCAGGAACCCAGTACTTC. Translating gives CASRLPPGTQYF.